Below are 23 T cell receptor beta chains sequenced from a single sample in a study of blood T cell repertoires in COVID-19 (dated by TCRdb to about 2020). Receptor libraries were prepared by the immunoSEQ multiplex PCR assay. TCRdb carries this immuneACCESS record with in-frame sequences only. Its versions omit some clonotypes, under half of them owing to an unresolved V gene in the studies checked, with the rest unexplained. A total of approximately 150,000 clones appear in this sample, roughly 84% of them only once. The ten largest clonotypes hold about 5% of the sample. The specimen sequenced was peripheral blood. These receptors were collected from a human donor in a cohort sampled during active COVID-19.

The chain recombines TRBV4-1 with TRBJ2-3; TRBD2 agrees at 7 bases. With 0 bases clipped from V and 0 bases from J, the junction kept 3 bases outside the gene matches. This CDR3 contains 16 residues. Per the germline V gene, CDR1 is MGHRA and CDR2 is YSYEKL. The CDR3 is CASSQDMGGSTDTQYF. The CDR3 region has the DNA TGCGCCAGCAGCCAAGATATGGGGGGGAGCACAGATACGCAGTATTTT.

The chain joins TRBV6-5 to TRBJ2-1; 7 nucleotides match TRBD2. CDR1 is MNHEY, CDR2 SVGAGI, per germline. This CDR3 has 15 amino acids. J was trimmed by 0 bases and V by 7 bases; bases with no gene match: 6. This chain's CDR3 is CASMGRENSYNEQFF. DNA of the CDR3: TGTGCCAGCATGGGGCGGGAGAACTCCTACAATGAGCAGTTCTTC.

This chain links TRBV7-2 with TRBJ2-3; a weak D match, TRBD2 (5 bases). V was pared by 2 bases and J by 5 bases, with 11 bases between. Germline CDR1 reads SGHTA; CDR2 reads FQGNSA. CDR3 length equals 14 residues. DNA for the CDR3: TGTGCCAGCAGCTTACAAGGGAGAGAAGATACGCAGTATTTT. Amino acids: CASSLQGREDTQYF.

The V and J genes are TRBV5-4 and TRBJ2-2; a possible D gene is TRBD2 (6 bases). The CDR3 is made up of 16 amino acids. The V end was cut by 2 bases, the J end by 1 base, with 12 bases between. CDR1 and CDR2 from the germline V gene are SGHNT and YYREEE (reference sequence). In DNA form, the CDR3 reads TGTGCCAGCAGCTTTAGGCTAGCGAGGAACACCGGGGAGCTGTTTTTT. It translates to CASSFRLARNTGELFF.

The chain recombines TRBV9 with TRBJ1-2, with 10 bases aligning to TRBD1. The V and J ends lost 4 bases and 6 bases, in that order; junction bases with no gene match: 6. This CDR3 spans 14 amino acids. Germline CDR1 SGDLS, CDR2 YYNGEE. The CDR3 DNA follows: TGTGCCAGCAGCCACGGAGGGACAGGGGATGGCTACACCTTC. This gives the protein CASSHGGTGDGYTF.

The chain carries TRBV7-9 and TRBJ1-5; 9 bases line up with TRBD1. Germline V gives CDR1 SEHNR, CDR2 FQNEAQ (reference sequence). Germline trimming cut 0 bases from V and 6 bases from J; bases unmatched to any gene: 0. The CDR3 loop spans 14 amino acids. The CDR3 loop is CASSLATGGQPQHF. Here the CDR3 DNA reads TGTGCCAGCAGCTTAGCGACAGGGGGTCAGCCCCAGCATTTT. Based on the CDR3 plus reference TRBV7-9 and TRBJ1-5, the full variable domain is DTGVSQNPRHKITKRGQNVTFRCDPISEHNRLYWYRQTLGQGPEFLTYFQNEAQLEKSRLLSDRFSAERPKGSFSTLEIQRTEQGDSAMYLCASSLATGGQPQHFGDGTRLSIL.

This clone was observed at least ten times. The rearrangement uses TRBV11-1 and TRBJ2-1; 8 positions match TRBD1. The CDR3 sequence is 15 residues long. Trimming cost V 3 bases and J 11 bases; bases outside gene matches: 12. Germline lookup yields CDR1 SGHAT and CDR2 FQDESV (reference sequence). The CDR3 nucleotides read TGTGCCAGCAGCTTCTCAGGGGGCGCCCCTAATAAGCAGTTCTTC. This sequence encodes CASSFSGGAPNKQFF.

This clone occurred once. The chain joins TRBV6-5 to TRBJ2-5; TRBD2 aligns across 10 bases. The CDR3 sequence is 13 residues long. Germline CDR1 reads MNHEY; CDR2 reads SVGAGI. The trim removed 4 bases at V and 5 bases at J, leaving 1 base unmatched. In DNA, the CDR3 is TGTGCCAGCAGTTCGACTAGCGGGGAGACCCAGTACTTC. Protein: CASSSTSGETQYF.

The chain joins TRBV19 to TRBJ1-2, with D uncertain. Trimming removed 3 bases from V and 2 bases from J, with 7 bases in between. In germline, CDR1 is LNHDA, CDR2 SQIVND (reference sequence). This CDR3 spans 13 amino acids. CDR3 in DNA: TGTGCCAGTAGTATTGCACAGAACTATGGCTACACCTTC. It is translated as CASSIAQNYGYTF. Looking up the rest from reference TRBV19 and TRBJ1-2 gives the full variable domain: DGGITQSPKYLFRKEGQNVTLSCEQNLNHDAMYWYRQDPGQGLRLIYYSQIVNDFQKGDIAEGYSVSREKKESFPLTVTSAQKNPTAFYLCASSIAQNYGYTFGSGTRLTVV.

This chain uses TRBV28 with TRBJ1-3, with TRBD1 matching 9 bases. Germline V CDR1 and CDR2: MDHEN, SYDVKM. This CDR3 spans 16 amino acids. Trimming took 7 bases from V and 3 from J; bases not matched to a gene: 10. The CDR3 DNA sequence: TGTGCCAGCACTGGACAGGGGCTTTTTTTTGGAAACACCATATATTTT. As protein: CASTGQGLFFGNTIYF.

V gene TRBV30 combines with J gene TRBJ1-1; TRBD1 is a possible D gene (6 bases). The CDR3 runs to 13 residues. Germline CDR1 GTSNPN, CDR2 SVGIG (reference sequence). V was pared by 0 bases and J by 5 bases, with 10 bases between. The DNA for the CDR3 is TGTGCCTGGAGTGTAAGCAGGGGAACTGAAGCTTTCTTT. As protein: CAWSVSRGTEAFF.

This clone was picked up a small number of times. This CDR3 is CASSIRLAGGITGELFF. In DNA form, the CDR3 reads TGTGCCAGTAGTATTCGACTAGCGGGGGGGATCACCGGGGAGCTGTTTTTT. The chain links TRBV19 to TRBJ2-2, with 14 bases lining up with TRBD2. This CDR3 contains 17 residues. Germline assignment: CDR1 LNHDA and CDR2 SQIVND (reference sequence). With V trimmed by 3 bases and J by 4 bases, 4 bases remained unmatched.

This rearrangement joins TRBV29-1 to TRBJ1-2; weak D call: TRBD1 (6 bases). The germline V and J ends were trimmed by 2 bases and 4 bases, with 14 bases remaining between them. This CDR3 is built from 14 residues. Looked up from germline, CDR1 is SQVTM and CDR2 is ANQGSEA. The CDR3 DNA reads as TGCAGCGTTGAACCCTTCCGGGGGGCCTATGGCTACACCTTC. Protein sequence: CSVEPFRGAYGYTF.

This clone occurred once. The V gene is TRBV11-2, the J gene TRBJ2-7; TRBD1 matches 7 bases. The CDR3 contains 13 residues. The J segment lost 6 bases and the V segment lost 5 bases, leaving 7 bases of the junction unmatched. CDR1 and CDR2 from the germline V gene are SGHAT and FQNNGV. The CDR3 reads CASSAITGAEQYV. The CDR3 DNA follows: TGTGCCAGCAGCGCAATTACAGGGGCCGAGCAGTACGTC.

The chain carries TRBV2 and TRBJ1-5; D is perhaps TRBD1 (5 bases). V shed 7 bases and J shed 6 bases, with 13 bases lying between them. The CDR3 is 13 amino acids. Germline V lookup: CDR1 SNHLY, CDR2 FYNNEI. CDR3 sequence (DNA): TGTGCCAGCACCCCAGGGCCAGGTCAGCCCCAGCATTTT. As protein: CASTPGPGQPQHF.

The V call is TRBV11-3, the J call TRBJ2-2, with no clear D. In germline, CDR1 is SGHNT, CDR2 YENEEA. The length of the CDR3 is 12 residues. V was trimmed by 6 bases and J by 2 bases, leaving 4 bases between them. CDR3 sequence reads: CASSSNTGELFF. The CDR3 nucleotides are TGTGCCAGCAGTTCAAACACCGGGGAGCTGTTTTTT.

J is TRBJ1-1 and V is TRBV12-3 or TRBV12-4; D possibly corresponds to TRBD1 (5 bases). Trimming shortened V by 4 bases and J by 5 bases, and 11 bases separated the two germline ends. There are 13 residues in the CDR3. The CDR3 sequence: CASSSGVLTEAFF. The CDR3, as DNA: TGTGCCAGCAGTTCGGGGGTACTGACTGAAGCTTTCTTT.

The chain links TRBV6-6 to TRBJ2-7; 10 positions agree with TRBD1. With V trimmed by 2 bases and J by 5 bases, 6 bases remained unmatched. The CDR3 consists of 15 residues. Per germline, CDR1 MNHNY and CDR2 SVGAGI (reference sequence). CDR3 in DNA: TGTGCCAGCAGTTACCTCAGGGACAGGGGTCACGAGCAGTACTTC. This encodes CASSYLRDRGHEQYF.

V gene TRBV10-3 combines with J gene TRBJ2-7, with TRBD1 matching over 9 bases. V was clipped by 10 bases and J by 3 bases; unmatched bases: 13. CDR3 length: 15 residues. Germline CDR1 ENHRY, CDR2 SYGVKD. The CDR3 spells CATRLGQGPIYEQYV. The CDR3 DNA reads as TGTGCCACCAGACTGGGACAGGGTCCCATCTACGAGCAGTACGTC.

This CDR3 reads CASSVTSYEQYV. CDR3 coding DNA: TGTGCCAGCAGCGTAACAAGCTACGAGCAGTACGTC. The chain links TRBV2 to TRBJ2-7; no firm D call. V was trimmed by 6 bases and J by 3 bases, leaving 9 bases between them. The CDR3 loop spans 12 amino acids. CDR1 is SNHLY, CDR2 FYNNEI, per germline.

This sequence joins TRBV7-2 and TRBJ2-7, with 9 bases that match TRBD1. Trimming cost V 11 bases and J 5 bases; bases outside gene matches: 13. CDR1 is SGHTA, CDR2 FQGNSA, per germline. The CDR3 consists of 14 residues. The CDR3 DNA reads TGTGCCTACTCCAGGGGACAGGGCCCCCACGAGCAGTACTTC. Its translation is CAYSRGQGPHEQYF.

The rearrangement uses TRBV6-5 and TRBJ2-7, with 11 bases fitting TRBD2. The CDR3 sequence is 15 residues long. Losses at the gene ends were 6 bases for V and 2 bases for J; bases not matched to a gene: 6. Germline V gives CDR1 MNHEY, CDR2 SVGAGI. CDR3 DNA sequence: TGTGCCAGCAGCGCAAGACTAGCGGGGACCTACGAGCAGTACTTC. Its translation: CASSARLAGTYEQYF.

J is TRBJ2-4 and V is TRBV5-6; 9 nucleotides agree with TRBD1. This CDR3 has 13 residues. The V segment lost 2 bases and the J segment 7 bases; nucleotides outside the gene matches: 1. Germline CDR1 is SGHDT and CDR2 is YYEEEE. CDR3 region: CASSFDRGNIQYF. The CDR3 DNA follows: TGTGCCAGCAGCTTCGACAGGGGGAACATTCAGTACTTC.